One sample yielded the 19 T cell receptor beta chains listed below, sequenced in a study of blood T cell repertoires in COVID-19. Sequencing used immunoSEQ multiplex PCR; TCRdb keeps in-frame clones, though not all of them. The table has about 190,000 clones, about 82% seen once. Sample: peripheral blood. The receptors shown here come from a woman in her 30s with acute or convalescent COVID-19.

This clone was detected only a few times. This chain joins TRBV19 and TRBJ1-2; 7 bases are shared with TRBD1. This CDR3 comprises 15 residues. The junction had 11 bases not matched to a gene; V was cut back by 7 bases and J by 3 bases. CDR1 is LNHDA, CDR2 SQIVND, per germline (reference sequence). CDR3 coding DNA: TGTGCCAGTACTCGACAGGGTATGGAGCACTATGGCTACACCTTC. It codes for CASTRQGMEHYGYTF.

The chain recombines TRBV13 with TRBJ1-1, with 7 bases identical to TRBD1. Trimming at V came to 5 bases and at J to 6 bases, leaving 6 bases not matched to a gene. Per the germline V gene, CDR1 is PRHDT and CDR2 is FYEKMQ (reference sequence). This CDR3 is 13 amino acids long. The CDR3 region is CASSRGTVPEAFF. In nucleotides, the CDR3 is TGTGCCAGCAGCCGCGGGACAGTTCCTGAAGCTTTCTTT. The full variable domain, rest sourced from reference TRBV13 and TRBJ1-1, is AAGVIQSPRHLIKEKRETATLKCYPIPRHDTVYWYQQGPGQDPQFLISFYEKMQSDKGSIPDRFSAQQFSDYHSELNMSSLELGDSALYFCASSRGTVPEAFFGQGTRLTVV.

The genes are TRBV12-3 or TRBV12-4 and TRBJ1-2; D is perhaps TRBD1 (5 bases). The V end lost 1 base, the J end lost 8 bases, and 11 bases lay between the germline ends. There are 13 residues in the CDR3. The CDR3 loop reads CASSLGGGAGYTF. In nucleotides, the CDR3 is TGTGCCAGCAGTTTAGGGGGCGGAGCCGGCTACACCTTC.

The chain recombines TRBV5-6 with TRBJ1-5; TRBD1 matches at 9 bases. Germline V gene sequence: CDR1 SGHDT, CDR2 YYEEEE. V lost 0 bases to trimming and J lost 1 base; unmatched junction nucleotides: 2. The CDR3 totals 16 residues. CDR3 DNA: TGTGCCAGCAGCTTGGGGACAGGGGACAGCAATCAGCCCCAGCATTTT. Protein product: CASSLGTGDSNQPQHF.

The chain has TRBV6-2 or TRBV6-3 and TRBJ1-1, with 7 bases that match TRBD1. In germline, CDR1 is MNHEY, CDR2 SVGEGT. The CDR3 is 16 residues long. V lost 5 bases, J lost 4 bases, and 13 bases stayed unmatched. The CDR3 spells CASSRAPQQGSTEAFF. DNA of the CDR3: TGTGCCAGCAGTCGCGCCCCTCAACAGGGGTCCACTGAAGCTTTCTTT.

The CDR3 loop is CASSPGTGDPYGYTF. CDR3 bases: TGTGCCAGCAGCCCCGGGACAGGCGACCCCTATGGCTACACCTTC. The chain combines TRBV5-6 with TRBJ1-2; TRBD1 matches 8 bases. The trim removed 4 bases at V and 4 bases at J, leaving 9 bases unmatched. CDR3 length: 15 amino acids. CDR1 SGHDT and CDR2 YYEEEE come from the germline V gene.

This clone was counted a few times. Here the CDR3 reads CASSEVPGTSTYNEQFF. CDR3 sequence (DNA): TGTGCCAGCAGTGAAGTGCCGGGGACATCCACCTACAATGAGCAGTTCTTC. The chain carries TRBV6-1 and TRBJ2-1, with D tentatively TRBD1 (6 bases). This CDR3 is 17 amino acids long. V lost 1 base and J lost 2, with 15 bases in between. Germline CDR1 is MNHNS and CDR2 is SASEGT.

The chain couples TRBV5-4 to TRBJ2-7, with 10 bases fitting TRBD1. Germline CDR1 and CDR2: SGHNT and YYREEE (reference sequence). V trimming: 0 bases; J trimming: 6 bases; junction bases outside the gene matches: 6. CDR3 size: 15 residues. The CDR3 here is CASSLAPGQGFEQYF. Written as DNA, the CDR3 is TGTGCCAGCAGCTTGGCCCCGGGACAGGGGTTCGAGCAGTACTTC.

The CDR3 spells CASTDRGRSNTEAFF. The CDR3 region has the DNA TGTGCCAGCACGGACAGGGGAAGGTCGAACACTGAAGCTTTCTTT. V and J are TRBV19 and TRBJ1-1; the match to TRBD1 covers 9 bases. Germline assignment: CDR1 LNHDA and CDR2 SQIVND (reference sequence). This CDR3 is 15 amino acids long. J gave up 1 base and V 9 bases, and 9 bases lay outside the gene matches.

The DNA of the CDR3 is TGTGCCAGCAGTGAAACGTTCGGGGTGCAGTTCTTC. Its translation: CASSETFGVQFF. The rearrangement joins TRBV6-1 to TRBJ2-1, with D possibly TRBD2 on 5 matching bases. The germline V and J ends were trimmed by 2 bases and 12 bases, with 11 bases remaining between them. The CDR3 has 12 residues. The germline CDR1 and CDR2 sequences are MNHNS and SASEGT.

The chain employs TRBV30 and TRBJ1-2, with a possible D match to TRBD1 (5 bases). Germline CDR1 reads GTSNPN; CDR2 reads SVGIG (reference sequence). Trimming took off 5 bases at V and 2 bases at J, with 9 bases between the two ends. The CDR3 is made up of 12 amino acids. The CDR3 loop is CAWDGGNYGYTF. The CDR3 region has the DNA TGTGCCTGGGATGGGGGGAACTATGGCTACACCTTC. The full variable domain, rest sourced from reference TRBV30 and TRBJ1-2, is SQTIHQWPATLVQPVGSPLSLECTVEGTSNPNLYWYRQAAGRGLQLLFYSVGIGQISSEVPQNLSASRPQDRQFILSSKKLLLSDSGFYLCAWDGGNYGYTFGSGTRLTVV.

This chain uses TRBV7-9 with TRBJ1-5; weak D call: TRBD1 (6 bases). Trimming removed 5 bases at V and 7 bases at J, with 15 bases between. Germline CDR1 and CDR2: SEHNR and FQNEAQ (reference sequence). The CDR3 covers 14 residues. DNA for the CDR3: TGTGCCAGCAGCCAGGGGAGGGTGGGGCAGCCCCAGCATTTT. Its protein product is CASSQGRVGQPQHF.

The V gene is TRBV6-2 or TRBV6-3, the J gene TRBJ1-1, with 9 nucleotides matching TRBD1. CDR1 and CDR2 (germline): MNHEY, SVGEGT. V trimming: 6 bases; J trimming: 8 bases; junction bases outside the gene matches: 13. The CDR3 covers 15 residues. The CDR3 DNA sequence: TGTGCCAGCAGCCCACTACAGGGGGCGCGTGAGGAAGCTTTCTTT. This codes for CASSPLQGAREEAFF.

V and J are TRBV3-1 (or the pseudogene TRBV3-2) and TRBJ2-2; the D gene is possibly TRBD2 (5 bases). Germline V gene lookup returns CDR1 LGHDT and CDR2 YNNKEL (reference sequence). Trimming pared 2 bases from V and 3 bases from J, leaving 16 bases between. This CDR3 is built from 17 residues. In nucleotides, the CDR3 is TGTGCCAGCAGCCAACGACGGCAGTTGGGAGACACCGGGGAGCTGTTTTTT. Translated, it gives CASSQRRQLGDTGELFF.

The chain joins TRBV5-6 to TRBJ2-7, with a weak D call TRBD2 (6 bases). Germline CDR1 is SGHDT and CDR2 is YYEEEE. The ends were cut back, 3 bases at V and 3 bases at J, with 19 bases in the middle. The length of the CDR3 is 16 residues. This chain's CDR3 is CASSSLATQGYYEQYF. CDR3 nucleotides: TGTGCCAGCAGCTCGCTAGCGACCCAAGGATACTACGAGCAGTACTTC.

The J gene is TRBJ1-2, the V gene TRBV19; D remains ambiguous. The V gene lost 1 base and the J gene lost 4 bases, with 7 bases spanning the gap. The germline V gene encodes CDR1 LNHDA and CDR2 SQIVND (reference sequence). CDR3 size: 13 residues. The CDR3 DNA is TGTGCCAGTAGTATAGCGTCCGGCTATGGCTACACCTTC. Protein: CASSIASGYGYTF.

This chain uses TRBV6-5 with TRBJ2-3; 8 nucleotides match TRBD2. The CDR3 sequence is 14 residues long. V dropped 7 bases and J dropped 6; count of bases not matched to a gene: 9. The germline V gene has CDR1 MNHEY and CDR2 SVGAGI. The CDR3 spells CASKIAGRLDTQYF. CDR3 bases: TGTGCCAGCAAAATAGCGGGAAGGTTGGATACGCAGTATTTT.

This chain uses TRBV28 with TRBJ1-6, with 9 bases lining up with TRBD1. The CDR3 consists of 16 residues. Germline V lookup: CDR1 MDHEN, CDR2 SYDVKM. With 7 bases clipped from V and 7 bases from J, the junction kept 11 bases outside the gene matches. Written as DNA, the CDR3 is TGTGCCAGCACCACACAGGGGGCGATGGGCAATTCACCCCTCCACTTT. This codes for CASTTQGAMGNSPLHF.

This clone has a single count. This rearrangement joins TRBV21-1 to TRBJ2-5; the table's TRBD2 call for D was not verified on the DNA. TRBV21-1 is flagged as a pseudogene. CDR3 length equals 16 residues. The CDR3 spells CASSAAVATLSETQYF. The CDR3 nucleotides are TGTGCCAGCAGTGCGGCAGTAGCTACACTTTCTGAGACCCAGTACTTC.